The entry below gives a single T cell receptor (beta chain) sequence along with its context. The antigen remains undetermined. This sample is part of a study of cytomegalovirus exposure and HLA in healthy donors. Overall study findings and caveats: It is likely that the observed cluster of highly shared sequence variants was a sequencing artifact. Researchers counted around 150 TCR beta chains as cytomegalovirus-associated.

The PCR had 60 Vbeta and 13 Jbeta primers. Here immunoSEQ multiplex PCR was the method, and the copy in TCRdb shows in-frame clones only, minus some. The sample lists tens of thousands of clones; about 67% were seen once. After removal of 3 bases from V and 2 bases from J, the junction contained 10 bases not matched to a gene. Germline V gives CDR1 MGHRA, CDR2 YSYEKL. The CDR3 has 16 residues. Material: PBMCs. This clonotype was sampled from a man aged 25 to 40 in good health and CMV-seronegative. The genes are TRBV4-1 and TRBJ2-7; 7 bases are shared with TRBD1. CDR3 sequence reads: CASSHPQGLVPYEQYF. The CDR3, as DNA: TGCGCCAGCAGCCATCCACAGGGGTTGGTGCCCTACGAGCAGTACTTC.